One sample yielded the 28 T cell receptor beta chains listed below, sequenced in a study of beta chain features in type 1 diabetes. The sequenced template was cDNA made from the entire isolated RNA. Clones were sequenced by immunoSEQ multiplex PCR, and TCRdb holds only the in-frame ones, with some missing. Among almost 250,000 clones listed, 13% to 15% were seen once. Sequenced input: naive CD4+ T cells from blood. These receptors were taken from a woman in her thirties or forties in good health.

This clone appeared once. J is TRBJ2-5 and V is TRBV6-5; 7 positions agree with TRBD2. CDR1 and CDR2 from the germline V gene are MNHEY and SVGAGI. V lost 0 bases and J lost 5; bases outside the gene matches: 3. This CDR3 has 14 amino acids. The CDR3 loop is CASSYSRLAETQYF. CDR3 coding DNA: TGTGCCAGCAGTTACTCGAGACTAGCCGAGACCCAGTACTTC.

This clone was observed at least ten times. The CDR3 here is CATSTQSWYGYTF. CDR3 coding DNA: TGTGCCACCAGCACCCAAAGCTGGTATGGCTACACCTTC. The chain has TRBV15 and TRBJ1-2; D remains unclear. CDR3 length equals 13 residues. Trimming removed 4 bases from V and 5 bases from J, with 11 bases in between. In germline, CDR1 is LNHNV, CDR2 YYDKDF (reference sequence).

This clone showed up just a few times. The rearrangement uses TRBV25-1 and TRBJ1-1; the D gene is possibly TRBD1 (6 bases). The V gene's germline CDR1 is MGHDK and CDR2 SYGVNS. Deletions cut 6 bases from V and 7 bases from J, with 18 bases between. This CDR3 is built from 14 residues. In DNA, the CDR3 is TGTGCCAGCAGCGGAATAGGGGGTCCGAATGAAGCTTTCTTT. Translating gives CASSGIGGPNEAFF.

This clone was found a few times. The chain has TRBV7-9 and TRBJ1-4, with D maybe TRBD1 (5 bases). The germline V gene has CDR1 SEHNR and CDR2 FQNEAQ (reference sequence). The CDR3 runs to 10 residues. V lost 11 bases, J lost 8 bases, and 9 bases lay in between. This CDR3 reads CAGAGEKLFF. The DNA for the CDR3 is TGTGCCGGGGCTGGGGAAAAACTGTTTTTT.

The rearrangement joins TRBV6-1 to TRBJ2-2; D is unresolved. V lost 7 bases, J lost 1 base, and 10 bases lay in between. The CDR3 is 14 amino acids. Germline CDR1 MNHNS, CDR2 SASEGT. CDR3 DNA sequence: TGTGCCAGCACACAGCTATTGAACACCGGGGAGCTGTTTTTT. Translated, it gives CASTQLLNTGELFF.

Only a few counts were recorded for this clone. V usage is TRBV19 and J usage is TRBJ2-2; 7 bases map to TRBD1. Germline-derived CDR1 and CDR2 are LNHDA and SQIVND (reference sequence). The CDR3 contains 14 residues. V was clipped by 9 bases and J by 2 bases; unmatched bases: 6. In DNA form, the CDR3 reads TGTGCCAGCCGAGGGGGCCCCAACACCGGGGAGCTGTTTTTT. Amino acids: CASRGGPNTGELFF.

This clone has only a few counts. The chain is built from TRBV18 and TRBJ1-1; the D gene is possibly TRBD1 (6 bases). The V gene lost 0 bases and the J gene lost 1 base, with 9 bases spanning the gap. The CDR3 sequence is 15 residues long. Germline values: CDR1 KGHSH, CDR2 LQKENI. In nucleotides, the CDR3 is TGTGCCAGCTCACCACCAGGACAGACGAACACTGAAGCTTTCTTT. Its translation is CASSPPGQTNTEAFF. The full variable domain, with the rest looked up from reference TRBV18 and TRBJ1-1, is NAGVMQNPRHLVRRRGQEARLRCSPMKGHSHVYWYRQLPEEGLKFMVYLQKENIIDESGMPKERFSAEFPKEGPSILRIQQVVRGDSAAYFCASSPPGQTNTEAFFGQGTRLTVV.

The chain carries TRBV5-1 and TRBJ1-5; 9 bases align to TRBD1. This CDR3 spans 16 amino acids. Germline V gives CDR1 SGHRS, CDR2 YFSETQ. V lost 4 bases and J lost 1; bases outside the gene matches: 6. CDR3: CASSPGQGRSNQPQHF. The CDR3 DNA reads as TGCGCCAGCAGCCCTGGACAGGGGAGGAGCAATCAGCCCCAGCATTTT.

There are a few counts of this clone. The chain couples TRBV18 to TRBJ1-6; D is possibly TRBD1 (5 bases). In germline, CDR1 is KGHSH, CDR2 LQKENI. The CDR3 spans 14 residues. V was pared by 2 bases and J by 5 bases, with 7 bases between. CDR3 in DNA: TGTGCCAGCTCACCATGGGGGGATAATTCACCCCTCCACTTT. Translated: CASSPWGDNSPLHF.

This clone has just a few counts. The chain is built from TRBV9 and TRBJ2-3, with 7 bases identical to TRBD1. This CDR3 comprises 16 residues. From germline, CDR1 is SGDLS and CDR2 YYNGEE. V was clipped by 0 bases and J by 6 bases; unmatched bases: 10. The CDR3 protein is CASSVEDRVSVDTQYF. CDR3 DNA sequence: TGTGCCAGCAGCGTAGAAGACAGGGTGTCCGTTGATACGCAGTATTTT.

This clone showed up just a few times. V is TRBV7-2 and J is TRBJ2-1; perhaps TRBD1 as D (6 bases). The CDR3 has 17 amino acids. The germline V gene encodes CDR1 SGHTA and CDR2 FQGNSA. Trimming removed 6 bases from V and 6 bases from J, with 24 bases in between. The chain's CDR3 is CASRPSGLQGVANEQFF. In DNA form, the CDR3 reads TGTGCCAGCAGACCCAGTGGTTTACAGGGAGTTGCCAATGAGCAGTTCTTC.

This clone was seen only a few times. This rearrangement joins TRBV6-6 to TRBJ1-5, with 7 bases that match TRBD1. The CDR3 covers 12 residues. Germline trimming cut 6 bases from V and 7 bases from J; bases unmatched to any gene: 3. Looked up from germline, CDR1 is MNHNY and CDR2 is SVGAGI (reference sequence). CDR3 amino acids: CASRQGNQPQHF. The CDR3, as DNA: TGTGCCAGCAGACAGGGGAACCAGCCCCAGCATTTT.

The rearrangement uses TRBV6-6 and TRBJ1-1; the match to TRBD1 covers 7 bases. The CDR3 consists of 13 residues. Germline V CDR1 and CDR2: MNHNY, SVGAGI (reference sequence). The V gene end was trimmed by 8 bases and the J gene end by 4 bases; junction bases not matched to a gene: 7. The CDR3 is CASGDRVGTEAFF. As DNA, the CDR3 is TGTGCCAGCGGAGACAGGGTGGGCACTGAAGCTTTCTTT.

To note about this clone: Other DNA sequences in the sample encode the same CDR3. The genes are TRBV9 and TRBJ1-1, with 7 bases aligning to TRBD1. Germline CDR1 and CDR2: SGDLS and YYNGEE. The CDR3 runs to 15 residues. V shed 0 bases, J shed 0 bases, and the junction held 2 bases outside the gene matches. The CDR3 DNA reads TGTGCCAGCAGCGTAGGGGGACAGCTGAACACTGAAGCTTTCTTT. It is translated as CASSVGGQLNTEAFF.

This clone was seen a few times. The J gene is TRBJ2-7, the V gene TRBV7-8; a possible D gene is TRBD2 (7 bases). Per germline, CDR1 SGHVS and CDR2 FQNEAQ. This CDR3 is built from 15 residues. Trimming pared 4 bases from V and 6 bases from J, leaving 19 bases between. This chain's CDR3 is CASSSQGGGRVEQYF. CDR3 DNA: TGTGCCAGCAGCTCACAAGGGGGGGGTCGAGTCGAGCAGTACTTC.

V usage is TRBV10-2 and J usage is TRBJ2-1; D is ambiguous. Germline CDR1 and CDR2: WSHSY and SAAADI. This CDR3 contains 16 residues. Trimming stripped 0 bases from V and 0 bases from J, with 9 bases between. Here the CDR3 reads CASSESRPLSYNEQFF. Written as DNA, the CDR3 is TGCGCCAGCAGTGAGTCGAGGCCCCTCTCCTACAATGAGCAGTTCTTC.

This sequence joins TRBV5-6 and TRBJ1-6; D is ambiguous. CDR3 length: 12 residues. The germline CDR1 and CDR2 sequences are SGHDT and YYEEEE. The V end lost 2 bases, the J end lost 9 bases, and 6 bases lay between the germline ends. The CDR3 coding sequence is TGTGCCAGCAGCTTCACGAGTTCACCCCTCCACTTT. The encoded protein is CASSFTSSPLHF.

This clone was found a few times. This chain joins TRBV21-1 and TRBJ1-4; whether TRBD1, the table's D call, matches the DNA was not checked. TRBV21-1 is deemed a pseudogene. The CDR3 loop spans 15 amino acids. DNA of the CDR3: TGTGCCAGCAGCAGGGGACAGGCAACTAATGAAAAACTGTTTTTT. This encodes CASSRGQATNEKLFF.

Only a few counts were recorded for this clone. The chain recombines TRBV18 with TRBJ1-6; D is undetermined. The V end was cut by 6 bases, the J end by 1 base, with 19 bases between. CDR1 and CDR2 (germline): KGHSH, LQKENI. The CDR3 loop spans 18 amino acids. CDR3 loop: CASSPQPRRASYNSPLHF. CDR3 nucleotides: TGTGCCAGCTCGCCCCAGCCCAGGAGGGCATCCTATAATTCACCCCTCCACTTT.

J is TRBJ1-4 and V is TRBV6-5, with 7 bases identical to TRBD1. V was pared by 0 bases and J by 4 bases, with 5 bases of the junction left unmatched. Germline V CDR1 and CDR2: MNHEY, SVGAGI. This CDR3 region has 16 residues. The CDR3 sequence: CASSYSVTGINEKLFF. The CDR3 nucleotides are TGTGCCAGCAGTTACTCAGTGACAGGGATTAATGAAAAACTGTTTTTT.

The rearrangement links TRBV5-4 to TRBJ1-1; D remains unclear. Between the trimmed V and J ends, which lost 0 bases and 4 bases, there was a span of 10 bases. The CDR3 runs to 14 residues. The germline V gene encodes CDR1 SGHNT and CDR2 YYREEE (reference sequence). Written as DNA, the CDR3 is TGTGCCAGCAGCTTGGGCAATACTTTCACTGAAGCTTTCTTT. It specifies CASSLGNTFTEAFF.

The table lists this clone with a few counts. The rearrangement uses TRBV19 and TRBJ1-5; 7 nucleotides agree with TRBD1. Germline V gene data show CDR1 as LNHDA and CDR2 as SQIVND (reference sequence). The CDR3 spans 16 residues. The ends lost 3 bases at V and 7 bases at J; junction bases unmatched: 12. CDR3 loop: CASSIAWNRGGQPQHF. In DNA, the CDR3 is TGTGCCAGTAGTATTGCCTGGAACAGGGGCGGACAGCCCCAGCATTTT.

V usage is TRBV15 and J usage is TRBJ2-7; 9 positions match TRBD1. Germline trimming cut 0 bases from V and 4 bases from J; bases unmatched to any gene: 4. CDR1 is LNHNV, CDR2 YYDKDF, per germline (reference sequence). There are 15 residues in the CDR3. In nucleotides, the CDR3 is TGTGCCACCAGCAGAGATGGGACAGGGACGTACGAGCAGTACTTC. Amino acid sequence: CATSRDGTGTYEQYF.

This chain links TRBV6-1 with TRBJ2-2, with a possible D match to TRBD2 (6 bases). This CDR3 comprises 13 residues. The germline CDR1 and CDR2 sequences are MNHNS and SASEGT. The V gene lost 11 bases and the J gene lost 4 bases, with 14 bases spanning the gap. CDR3 sequence: CALRGTATGELFF. DNA of the CDR3: TGTGCCCTCCGCGGGACTGCCACCGGGGAGCTGTTTTTT.

This clone was counted a few times. The chain uses TRBV6-5 and TRBJ2-7, with D perhaps matching TRBD2 (6 bases). The CDR3 consists of 13 residues. Looked up from germline, CDR1 is MNHEY and CDR2 is SVGAGI. V was cut by 7 bases and J by 5 bases, with 15 bases left in between. CDR3 nucleotides: TGTGCCAGCAATGGACTACGGGGCCACGAGCAGTACTTC. Protein product: CASNGLRGHEQYF.

This chain uses TRBV10-2 with TRBJ2-1; TRBD2 aligns across 9 bases. J was trimmed by 10 bases and V by 6 bases; bases with no gene match: 7. The CDR3 runs to 13 residues. Germline V gene lookup returns CDR1 WSHSY and CDR2 SAAADI. CDR3 DNA: TGCGCCAGCAGGGTAGCGGGGGAAGGGGAGCAGTTCTTC. Protein sequence: CASRVAGEGEQFF.

This clone was counted only a few times. V and J are TRBV19 and TRBJ2-1; 8 nucleotides line up with TRBD2. The CDR3 consists of 16 residues. The V and J ends lost 4 bases and 2 bases, in that order; junction bases with no gene match: 7. Germline V CDR1 and CDR2: LNHDA, SQIVND (reference sequence). CDR3 amino acids: CASSTIGGAAYNEQFF. CDR3 bases: TGTGCCAGTAGTACCATCGGGGGGGCTGCCTACAATGAGCAGTTCTTC. The full variable domain, its missing parts supplied by reference TRBV19 and TRBJ2-1, is DGGITQSPKYLFRKEGQNVTLSCEQNLNHDAMYWYRQDPGQGLRLIYYSQIVNDFQKGDIAEGYSVSREKKESFPLTVTSAQKNPTAFYLCASSTIGGAAYNEQFFGPGTRLTVL.

The V gene is TRBV12-5, the J gene TRBJ2-4; a weak D match, TRBD2 (6 bases). This CDR3 contains 16 residues. Trimming took 0 bases from V and 9 from J, leaving 18 bases between them. The germline gives CDR1 LGHNT, CDR2 FRNRAP. The CDR3 DNA sequence: TGTGCTAGTGGTTTGGTACTCGGCGGAGGGGCAACCATTCAGTACTTC. Amino acids: CASGLVLGGGATIQYF. Together with reference TRBV12-5 and TRBJ2-4, the CDR3 gives the full variable domain: DARVTQTPRHKVTEMGQEVTMRCQPILGHNTVFWYRQTMMQGLELLAYFRNRAPLDDSGMPKDRFSAEMPDATLATLKIQPSEPRDSAVYFCASGLVLGGGATIQYFGAGTRLSVL.